This entry describes one TCR beta chain. The antigen remains unidentified. This sample is part of a study of T cell responses to AZD1222 COVID-19 vaccine. Broader study findings: Just six people given AZD1222 tested seropositive at baseline.

With 2 bases removed from V and 3 bases from J, the gap between germline ends came to 11 bases. Per germline, CDR1 SGHAT and CDR2 FQNNGV. The CDR3 has 14 amino acids. Clones were sequenced by immunoSEQ multiplex PCR, and TCRdb holds only the in-frame ones, with some missing. The sample records approximately 74,000 clones, roughly four fifths being singletons. This receptor was taken from an adult in good health. This chain joins TRBV11-2 and TRBJ2-7, with D uncertain. The sequences come from peripheral blood, collected on day 0 of AZD1222 vaccination. The CDR3 DNA sequence: TGTGCCAGCAGCTTAATCACAGCCGACTACGAGCAGTACTTC. Its translation is CASSLITADYEQYF.